Given below is one T cell receptor beta chain in context. Sequence at one end of the junction differs from germline and may be a read error. These data come from a study of tumor-infiltrating lymphocytes in primary liver carcinoma. Taking about 17-32 mg of unsorted bulk tissue, the authors co-extracted RNA and DNA. In every tumor sample, viable tumor cells made up over 85%. Priming with a constant-region primer yielded TCR beta cDNA from 400 to 500 ng total RNA. Three-round nested multiplex PCR performed with slightly modified ARM-PCR produced the TCR beta libraries. Running roughly 10 cycles apiece, the first two PCR rounds relied on TRBV1-TRBV30 forward primers together with a C-beta reverse primer. TCRdb analysed the multiplex PCR reads with MiXCR anew, one entry per CDR3 protein. The sample lists approximately 190,000 distinct CDR3 sequences, approximately 80% seen once, with 15% to 20% in the top ten.

The CDR3 is made up of 15 amino acids. Germline CDR1 is LGHNA and CDR2 is YNFKEQ. The receptor's source is a man aged 35 to 55 with primary liver carcinoma and hepatitis B virus infection. V is TRBV4-2 and J is TRBJ2-7; 7 bases map to TRBD2. Sequencing was performed on tumor tissue from primary liver carcinoma. The chain's CDR3 is CDSSLSGANSYEQYF. CDR3 DNA: TGTGACAGCAGCCTAAGCGGGGCCAACTCCTATGAGCAGTACTTC.